The clone carrying this T cell receptor (beta chain) has just one count. The CDR3 is 14 residues long. Germline values: CDR1 SGHRS, CDR2 YFSETQ. After removal of 7 bases from V and 5 bases from J, the junction contained 8 bases not matched to a gene. This sample is part of a study of cytomegalovirus exposure and HLA in healthy donors. The PCR ran on 60 Vbeta and 13 Jbeta primers. Assay: immunoSEQ multiplex PCR; the TCRdb copy retains only in-frame clones and omits some. The sample includes over 130,000 clones, 75% to 90% seen only once; the top ten take less than 1.5%. This chain joins TRBV5-1 and TRBJ2-1; TRBD1 matches 8 bases. The TCR was taken from a female donor in good health and CMV-seronegative. The specimen sequenced was PBMCs. Written as DNA, the CDR3 is TGCGCCAGCTACCGGGACAGGACTAACAATGAGCAGTTCTTC. Translated: CASYRDRTNNEQFF.